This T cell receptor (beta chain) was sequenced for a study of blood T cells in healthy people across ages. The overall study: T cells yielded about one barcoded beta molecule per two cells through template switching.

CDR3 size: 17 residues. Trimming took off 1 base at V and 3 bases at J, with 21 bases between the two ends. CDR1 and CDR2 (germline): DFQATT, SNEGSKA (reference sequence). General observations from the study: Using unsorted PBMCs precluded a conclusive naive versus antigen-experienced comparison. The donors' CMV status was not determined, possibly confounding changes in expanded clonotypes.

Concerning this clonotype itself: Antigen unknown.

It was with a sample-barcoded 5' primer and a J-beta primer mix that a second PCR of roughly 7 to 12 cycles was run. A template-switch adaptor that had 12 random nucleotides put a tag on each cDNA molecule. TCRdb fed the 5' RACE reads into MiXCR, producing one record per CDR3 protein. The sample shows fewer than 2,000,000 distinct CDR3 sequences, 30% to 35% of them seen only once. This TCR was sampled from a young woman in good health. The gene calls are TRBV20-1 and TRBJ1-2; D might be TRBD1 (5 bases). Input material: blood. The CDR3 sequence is CSARVRGQGGFYYGYTF. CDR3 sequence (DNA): TGCAGTGCTAGAGTGCGAGGGCAGGGCGGATTTTACTATGGCTACACCTTC.